Each of the 11 T cell receptor beta chains below was sequenced from the same sample in a study of T-cell memory formation after mild COVID-19. MiXCR, applied by TCRdb to the 5' RACE reads, yields one record per CDR3 protein. The data contain 350,000 or so distinct CDR3 sequences, over 10% of them singletons. The sample comprised PBMCs or a T cell subset sorted from them (not recorded which). All receptors derive from a man between 18 and 35 years old who had mild COVID-19 (a few samples of this study predate the infection). Cell type and time point are not known.

This clonotype was found a few times. The chain has TRBV4-1 and TRBJ2-3; TRBD1 aligns across 7 bases. J was trimmed by 6 bases and V by 1 base; bases with no gene match: 7. In germline, CDR1 is MGHRA, CDR2 YSYEKL. The CDR3 length is 15 residues. Written as DNA, the CDR3 is TGCGCCAGCAGCCAAGGACAGGGCCCCGTGGATACGCAGTATTTT. Translated: CASSQGQGPVDTQYF.

The J gene is TRBJ1-4, the V gene TRBV6-5; TRBD1 agrees at 7 bases. V trimming: 0 bases; J trimming: 1 base; junction bases outside the gene matches: 5. Germline values: CDR1 MNHEY, CDR2 SVGAGI. The CDR3 extends over 17 amino acids. This chain's CDR3 is CASSYSRDRETNEKLFF. In nucleotides, the CDR3 is TGTGCCAGCAGTTACTCCAGAGACAGGGAAACTAATGAAAAACTGTTTTTT.

The chain employs TRBV5-1 and TRBJ2-3; TRBD2 agrees at 9 bases. The CDR3 covers 15 residues. Trimming removed 6 bases from V and 2 bases from J; junction bases left unmatched: 7. CDR1 SGHRS and CDR2 YFSETQ come from the germline V gene. CDR3 in DNA: TGCGCCAGCACTTATCTAGCGGGGCTCACAGATACGCAGTATTTT. Amino acids: CASTYLAGLTDTQYF.

The CDR3 bases are TGTGCCAGCAGTTTAGACCAGGCCCAAGGGGGCAATCAGCCCCAGCATTTT. This encodes CASSLDQAQGGNQPQHF. This chain links TRBV12-3 or TRBV12-4 with TRBJ1-5; maybe TRBD1 (5 bases). The CDR3 has 17 residues. Deletions cut 1 base from V and 2 bases from J, with 15 bases between.

In this sample, this clonotype turned up a few times. The gene calls are TRBV6-2 or TRBV6-3 and TRBJ2-7, with a tentative D call TRBD1 (5 bases). V dropped 0 bases and J dropped 0 bases, with 9 bases sitting between them. CDR3 length: 15 amino acids. Germline values: CDR1 MNHEY, CDR2 SVGEGT. The CDR3 reads CASSYSPDSSYEQYV. The CDR3 region has the DNA TGTGCCAGCAGTTACTCTCCAGACAGCTCCTACGAGCAGTACGTC.

This clonotype was recorded at least ten times. CDR3 nucleotide sequence: TGTGCCACCGGCCGTGGGGCGGGGCCGGACATTCAGTACTTC. Its protein product is CATGRGAGPDIQYF. J is TRBJ2-4 and V is TRBV15, with D possibly being TRBD2 (6 bases). V lost 8 bases and J 8 bases, leaving 19 bases between the germline ends. The germline CDR1 and CDR2 sequences are LNHNV and YYDKDF (reference sequence). The CDR3 is made up of 14 amino acids.

The genes are TRBV20-1 and TRBJ1-5, with a possible D match to TRBD1 (5 bases). The CDR3 covers 16 residues. Germline CDR1 reads DFQATT; CDR2 reads SNEGSKA (reference sequence). The germline V and J ends were trimmed by 5 bases and 1 base, with 18 bases remaining between them. The DNA for the CDR3 is TGCAGTGCTTCTCCTTCGCAGGGAATGAGCAATCAGCCCCAGCATTTT. Protein product: CSASPSQGMSNQPQHF.

The chain employs TRBV18 and TRBJ2-5; weak D call: TRBD2 (6 bases). Deletions cut 5 bases from V and 3 bases from J, with 10 bases between. The CDR3 consists of 13 residues. The V gene's germline CDR1 is KGHSH and CDR2 LQKENI. This CDR3 is CASSTGVKETQYF. The CDR3 nucleotides are TGTGCCAGCTCAACGGGGGTTAAAGAGACCCAGTACTTC.

The CDR3: CSARRPGLASDTQYF. The DNA for the CDR3 is TGCAGTGCTAGACGTCCGGGACTAGCGTCGGATACGCAGTATTTT. This sequence joins TRBV20-1 and TRBJ2-3, with 10 bases matching TRBD2. This CDR3 is built from 15 residues. In germline, CDR1 is DFQATT, CDR2 SNEGSKA (reference sequence). V gave up 2 bases and J gave up 6 bases; unmatched junction bases: 8.

The CDR3 bases are TGCGCCAGCAGCACCCAGGGGGCAGAGGAAAAACTGTTTTTT. Translation gives CASSTQGAEEKLFF. The chain is built from TRBV5-1 and TRBJ1-4; TRBD1 aligns across 8 bases. This CDR3 comprises 14 residues. Germline V gene lookup returns CDR1 SGHRS and CDR2 YFSETQ. V shed 4 bases and J 8 bases; nucleotides not matched to a gene: 7.

V is TRBV7-2 and J is TRBJ1-4, with TRBD1 identical over 8 bases. The CDR3 length is 15 residues. The germline V gene encodes CDR1 SGHTA and CDR2 FQGNSA. Trimming cost V 2 bases and J 7 bases; bases outside gene matches: 6. The CDR3 DNA follows: TGTGCCAGCAGCTTATGGGGACAGGCTTCTGAAAAACTGTTTTTT. Encoded protein: CASSLWGQASEKLFF.